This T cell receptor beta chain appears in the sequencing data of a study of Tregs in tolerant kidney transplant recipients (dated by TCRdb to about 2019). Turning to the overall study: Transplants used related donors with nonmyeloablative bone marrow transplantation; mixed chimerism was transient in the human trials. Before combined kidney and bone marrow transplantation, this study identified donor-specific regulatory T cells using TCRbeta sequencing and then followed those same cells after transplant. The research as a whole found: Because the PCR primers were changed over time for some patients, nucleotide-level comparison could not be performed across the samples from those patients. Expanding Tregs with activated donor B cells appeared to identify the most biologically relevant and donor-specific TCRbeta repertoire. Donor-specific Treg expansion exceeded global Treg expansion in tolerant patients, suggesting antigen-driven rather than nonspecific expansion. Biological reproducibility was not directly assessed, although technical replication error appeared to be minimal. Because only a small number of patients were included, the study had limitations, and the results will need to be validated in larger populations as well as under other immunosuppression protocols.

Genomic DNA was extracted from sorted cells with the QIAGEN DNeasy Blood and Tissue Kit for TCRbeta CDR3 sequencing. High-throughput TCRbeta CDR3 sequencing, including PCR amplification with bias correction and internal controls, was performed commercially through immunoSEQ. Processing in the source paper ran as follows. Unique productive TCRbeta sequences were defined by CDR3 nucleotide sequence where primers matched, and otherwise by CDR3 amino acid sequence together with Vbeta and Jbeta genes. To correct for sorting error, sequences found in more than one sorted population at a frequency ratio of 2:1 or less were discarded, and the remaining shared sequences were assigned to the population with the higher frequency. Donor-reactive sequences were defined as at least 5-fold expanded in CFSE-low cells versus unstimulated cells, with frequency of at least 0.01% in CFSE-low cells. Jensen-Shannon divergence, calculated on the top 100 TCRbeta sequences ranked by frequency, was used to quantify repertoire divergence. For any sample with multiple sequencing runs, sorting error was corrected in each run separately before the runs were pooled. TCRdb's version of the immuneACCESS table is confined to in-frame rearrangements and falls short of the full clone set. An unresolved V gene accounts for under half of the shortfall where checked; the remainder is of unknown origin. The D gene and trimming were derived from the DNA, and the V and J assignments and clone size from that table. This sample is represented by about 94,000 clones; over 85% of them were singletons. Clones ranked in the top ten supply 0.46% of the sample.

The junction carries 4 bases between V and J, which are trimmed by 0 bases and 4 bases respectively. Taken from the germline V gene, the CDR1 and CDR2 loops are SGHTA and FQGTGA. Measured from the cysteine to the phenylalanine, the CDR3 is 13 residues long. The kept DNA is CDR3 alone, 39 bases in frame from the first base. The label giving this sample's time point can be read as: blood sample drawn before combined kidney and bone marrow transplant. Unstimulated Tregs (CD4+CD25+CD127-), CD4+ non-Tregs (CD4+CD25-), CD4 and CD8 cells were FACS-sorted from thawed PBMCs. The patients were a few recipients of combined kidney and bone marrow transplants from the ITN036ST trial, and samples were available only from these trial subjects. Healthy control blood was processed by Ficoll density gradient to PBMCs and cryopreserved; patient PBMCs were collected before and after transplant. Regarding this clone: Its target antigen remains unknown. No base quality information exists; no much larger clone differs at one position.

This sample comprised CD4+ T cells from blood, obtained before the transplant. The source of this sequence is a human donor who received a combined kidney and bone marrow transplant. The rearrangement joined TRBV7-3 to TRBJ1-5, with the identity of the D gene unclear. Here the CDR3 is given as CASSLTPNQPQHF. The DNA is TGTGCCAGCAGCTTAACCCCAAATCAGCCCCAGCATTTT.